These 14 T cell receptor beta chains share one sample of origin, sequenced in a study of blood T cell repertoires in COVID-19. The assay was immunoSEQ multiplex PCR, and TCRdb's table has in-frame clones only and misses some. The sample lists around 480,000 clones, around 87% occurring once. Sequencing was done on a sample of PBMCs or T cells enriched from blood (not recorded which). The receptors were gathered from a woman aged 18-29 years who had recovered from COVID-19.

This clone appeared once. The DNA is left out, because the CDR3 cannot be placed on it with certainty; the CDR3 is given as TCRdb lists it. V is TRBV23-1 and J is TRBJ2-1; the D segment call TRBD2 is taken from the table without a DNA check. TRBV23-1 is recorded as an ORF, its role being uncertain. Ends included, the CDR3 has 16 residues. CDR3 sequence: CASSQLVGEQFFGQFF.

The chain joins TRBV7-9 to TRBJ1-2; D gene unclear. CDR1 SEHNR and CDR2 FQNEAQ come from the germline V gene (reference sequence). The length of the CDR3 is 14 residues. With 1 base removed from V and 3 bases from J, the gap between germline ends came to 9 bases. CDR3 sequence reads: CASSLVGEDYGYTF. The CDR3 bases are TGTGCCAGCAGCTTAGTCGGCGAGGACTATGGCTACACCTTC.

This rearrangement joins TRBV20-1 to TRBJ2-5; maybe TRBD2 (5 bases). In germline, CDR1 is DFQATT, CDR2 SNEGSKA (reference sequence). The CDR3 is 11 residues long. V lost 6 bases, J lost 7 bases, and 12 bases lay in between. The CDR3 reads CSASPGGTQYF. DNA for the CDR3: TGCAGTGCATCTCCCGGAGGGACCCAGTACTTC.

The chain joins TRBV11-2 to TRBJ1-1; no definite D call. This CDR3 has 14 amino acids. CDR1 SGHAT and CDR2 FQNNGV come from the germline V gene. V shed 2 bases and J shed 4 bases, with 11 bases lying between them. The CDR3 sequence is CASSLIRRSTEAFF. The CDR3 DNA follows: TGTGCCAGCAGCTTAATCAGACGGAGCACTGAAGCTTTCTTT.

The chain recombines TRBV28 with TRBJ1-1, with D tentatively TRBD1 (6 bases). Germline values: CDR1 MDHEN, CDR2 SYDVKM. The CDR3 loop spans 14 amino acids. V dropped 3 bases and J dropped 5 bases, with 13 bases sitting between them. The CDR3 protein is CASSLGGALTEAFF. The DNA for the CDR3 is TGTGCCAGCAGTTTGGGGGGGGCGTTGACTGAAGCTTTCTTT.

This clone has only one observation. V usage is TRBV18 and J usage is TRBJ2-3; no clear D. Per germline, CDR1 KGHSH and CDR2 LQKENI. This CDR3 contains 15 residues. V lost 7 bases and J 4 bases, leaving 18 bases between the germline ends. The CDR3 reads CASFKSGISSDTQYF. CDR3 sequence (DNA): TGTGCCAGCTTTAAGTCAGGAATCTCCTCAGATACGCAGTATTTT.

The V gene is TRBV28, the J gene TRBJ1-2; TRBD1 agrees at 8 bases. Per germline, CDR1 MDHEN and CDR2 SYDVKM. There are 12 residues in the CDR3. Trimming removed 6 bases from V and 6 bases from J; junction bases left unmatched: 3. The CDR3 sequence is CASRTGEDGYTF. The CDR3 region has the DNA TGTGCCAGCAGGACAGGGGAGGATGGCTACACCTTC.

This sequence joins TRBV3-1 (or the pseudogene TRBV3-2) and TRBJ2-5; the D is unclear. Trimming pared 3 bases from V and 4 bases from J, leaving 9 bases between. From germline, CDR1 is LGHDT and CDR2 YNNKEL (reference sequence). This CDR3 spans 13 amino acids. CDR3 DNA: TGTGCCAGCAGCCAGATGGCCTCAGAGACCCAGTACTTC. It specifies CASSQMASETQYF.

The chain joins TRBV9 to TRBJ2-2, with 7 bases matching TRBD1. Germline trimming cut 0 bases from V and 1 base from J; bases unmatched to any gene: 21. Germline loops: CDR1 SGDLS, CDR2 YYNGEE. The CDR3 totals 22 residues. Written as DNA, the CDR3 is TGTGCCAGCAGCGTAGAGCCCGTACCACCCTTAAGGACAGGACTGAACACCGGGGAGCTGTTTTTT. As protein: CASSVEPVPPLRTGLNTGELFF.

J is TRBJ2-1 and V is TRBV7-3; possible D gene TRBD1, 6 bases. CDR3 size: 15 residues. Germline V CDR1 and CDR2: SGHTA, FQGTGA. Trimming pared 5 bases from V and 5 bases from J, leaving 16 bases between. CDR3 coding DNA: TGTGCCAGCAGCGTACAGGGTGAACGGGACAATGAGCAGTTCTTC. This codes for CASSVQGERDNEQFF. The whole variable domain, filled in from reference TRBV7-3 and TRBJ2-1, reads GAGVSQTPSNKVTEKGKYVELRCDPISGHTALYWYRQSLGQGPEFLIYFQGTGAADDSGLPNDRFFAVRPEGSVSTLKIQRTERGDSAVYLCASSVQGERDNEQFFGPGTRLTVL.

The chain recombines TRBV27 with TRBJ2-5, with 9 bases identical to TRBD1. Germline trimming cut 7 bases from V and 3 bases from J; bases unmatched to any gene: 12. The CDR3 sequence is 16 residues long. Germline lookup yields CDR1 MNHEY and CDR2 SMNVEV (reference sequence). CDR3 DNA: TGTGCCAGCACCCCGAGGGGGACAGGGAGCAAAGAGACCCAGTACTTC. It codes for CASTPRGTGSKETQYF.

The table lists this clone with a few counts. V usage is TRBV5-1 and J usage is TRBJ1-1; no clear D. The CDR3 loop spans 14 amino acids. Germline assignment: CDR1 SGHRS and CDR2 YFSETQ. V was clipped by 4 bases and J by 2 bases, with 12 bases between them. CDR3 sequence: CASSPEGDNTEAFF. DNA for the CDR3: TGCGCCAGCAGCCCGGAGGGTGACAACACTGAAGCTTTCTTT.

The rearrangement joins TRBV2 to TRBJ2-1, with TRBD2 identical over 10 bases. The V segment lost 5 bases and the J segment 3 bases; nucleotides outside the gene matches: 4. The CDR3 is made up of 15 amino acids. Germline CDR1 is SNHLY and CDR2 is FYNNEI. The CDR3 DNA follows: TGTGCCAGCAGTCCGACTAGCGGGTACTACAATGAGCAGTTCTTC. Amino acids: CASSPTSGYYNEQFF. The whole variable domain, remainder taken from reference TRBV2 and TRBJ2-1, is EPEVTQTPSHQVTQMGQEVILRCVPISNHLYFYWYRQILGQKVEFLVSFYNNEISEKSEIFDDQFSVERPDGSNFTLKIRSTKLEDSAMYFCASSPTSGYYNEQFFGPGTRLTVL.

CDR3 region: CASSELGLSEEYF. The CDR3 bases are TGTGCCAGCAGCGAATTGGGACTTTCTGAGGAGTACTTC. V is TRBV2 and J is TRBJ2-7; D is possibly TRBD2 (6 bases). Trimming left V 6 bases short and J 11 bases short, with 20 bases between. Germline V gives CDR1 SNHLY, CDR2 FYNNEI. The CDR3 is made up of 13 amino acids. Full variable domain (outside the CDR3, taken from reference TRBV2 and TRBJ2-7): EPEVTQTPSHQVTQMGQEVILRCVPISNHLYFYWYRQILGQKVEFLVSFYNNEISEKSEIFDDQFSVERPDGSNFTLKIRSTKLEDSAMYFCASSELGLSEEYFGPGTRLTVT.